These T cell receptor beta chains were read from a single sample in a study of T cell therapy after organ transplantation. Measured with immunoSEQ multiplex PCR; TCRdb has only the in-frame clones, and not every one. Here the sample spans 4,800 or so clones, 60% to 80% being singletons. These receptors' antigens are unknown. This sample comprised CD8+ T cells from blood, obtained after autologous CMV-specific T cell therapy. The receptors stem from a human patient who had received a solid organ transplant and had CMV disease. Some T cells could come from the graft donor. CDR3s include the opening cysteine and the closing phenylalanine or tryptophan. A D gene is named only where the DNA matches it firmly. Clone size is shown for a subset of rows, as once, few, many or a class of expanded clone.

.	TRBV5-6	.	TRBJ2-5	CASSLAREYQETQYF	TGTGCCAGCAGCTTGGCGCGAGAATACCAAGAGACCCAGTACTTC
.	TRBV9	.	TRBJ1-4	CASSTNDVDEKLFF	TGTGCCAGCAGCACAAACGACGTAGATGAAAAACTGTTTTTT
.	TRBV28	.	TRBJ2-4	CASRTAGVLAKNIQYF	TGTGCCAGCAGAACAGCCGGAGTGCTAGCCAAAAACATTCAGTACTTC
TRBD1	TRBV5-1	.	TRBJ2-2	CASSEDRGNTGELFF	TGCGCCAGCAGCGAGGACAGGGGTAACACCGGGGAGCTGTTTTTT
TRBD1	TRBV7-4	few	TRBJ2-5	CASSTGTGGLVKETQYF	TGTGCCAGCAGCACCGGGACAGGGGGACTAGTGAAAGAGACCCAGTACTTC
TRBD1	TRBV4-3	.	TRBJ1-5	CASSQRQGTNQPQHF	TGCGCCAGCAGCCAAAGACAGGGGACCAATCAGCCCCAGCATTTT
.	TRBV5-1	.	TRBJ2-5	CASRLDSYQETQYF	TGCGCCAGTAGACTTGACAGTTACCAAGAGACCCAGTACTTC
TRBD2	TRBV7-9	.	TRBJ2-1	CASSLSGNTYNEQFF	TGTGCCAGCAGCTTGAGCGGGAACACCTACAATGAGCAGTTCTTC
.	TRBV6-6	.	TRBJ2-2	CASSYGPGELFF	TGTGCCAGCAGTTACGGCCCCGGGGAGCTGTTTTTT
TRBD2	TRBV27	.	TRBJ2-1	CASTRSGPYNEQFF	TGTGCCAGCACCCGTAGCGGGCCTTACAATGAGCAGTTCTTC
.	TRBV11-1	.	TRBJ2-7	CASRRRGQPYEQYF	TGTGCCAGCAGACGTAGGGGTCAGCCCTACGAGCAGTACTTC
.	TRBV27	.	TRBJ2-7	CASSPRQGSYEQYF	TGTGCCAGCAGTCCCCGACAAGGCTCCTACGAGCAGTACTTC
.	TRBV28	.	TRBJ2-1	CASSFYGSSYNEQFF	TGTGCCAGCAGTTTTTACGGGAGCTCCTACAATGAGCAGTTCTTC
.	TRBV25-1	.	TRBJ1-1	CASSEYGINTEAFF	TGTGCCAGCAGTGAATACGGGATAAACACTGAAGCCTTCTTT
TRBD2	TRBV10-3	.	TRBJ2-3	CAISDEAGGTSTDTQYF	TGTGCCATCAGTGACGAGGCCGGGGGGACTAGCACAGATACGCAGTATTTT
.	TRBV30	.	TRBJ2-7	CAWRSSPYEQYF	TGTGCCTGGAGGTCCAGCCCCTACGAGCAGTACTTC
.	TRBV6-1	once	TRBJ1-2	CASSELHGDPYGYTF	TGTGCCAGCAGTGAACTCCATGGGGACCCCTATGGCTACACCTTC
TRBD1	TRBV7-3	.	TRBJ1-1	CASSPQGASTEAFF	TGTGCCAGCAGCCCACAGGGGGCGTCCACTGAAGCTTTCTTT
.	TRBV21-1	few	TRBJ1-5	CASGDTHQPQHF	TGTGCCAGCGGGGACACCCATCAGCCCCAGCATTTT
.	TRBV29-1	medium-sized	TRBJ2-5	CSVEGGGQDAFGTQYF	TGCAGCGTTGAAGGGGGAGGACAGGATGCGTTTGGGACCCAGTACTTC
.	TRBV5-1	once	TRBJ2-5	CASSPRDRQETQYF	TGCGCCAGCAGCCCCAGGGACCGACAAGAGACCCAGTACTTC
.	TRBV14	few	TRBJ1-1	CASSQRANTEAFF	TGTGCCAGCAGCCAGAGGGCTAACACTGAAGCTTTCTTT
TRBD1	TRBV9	.	TRBJ2-5	CASSVEQGVGQETQYF	TGTGCCAGCAGCGTAGAGCAGGGGGTAGGACAAGAGACCCAGTACTTC
TRBD2	TRBV2	.	TRBJ2-5	CASSEGLAGWETQYF	TGTGCCAGCAGTGAAGGGCTAGCGGGGTGGGAGACCCAGTACTTC
.	TRBV27	.	TRBJ2-7	CASSFGRSYEQYF	TGTGCCAGCAGTTTCGGCAGAAGCTACGAGCAGTACTTC
.	TRBV15	.	TRBJ1-6	CATSRVGSSYNSPLHF	TGCGCCACCAGCAGAGTCGGGAGCTCCTATAATTCACCCCTCCACTTT
TRBD1	TRBV6-1	.	TRBJ1-1	CASSDQQGDDTEAFF	TGTGCCAGCAGTGACCAACAGGGGGACGACACTGAAGCTTTCTTT
.	TRBV7-9	.	TRBJ2-7	CASSLEGTEFREQYF	TGTGCCAGCAGCTTAGAGGGAACTGAGTTTCGGGAGCAGTACTTC
.	TRBV5-6	.	TRBJ1-5	CASSLGVSSNQPQHF	TGTGCCAGCAGCTTGGGGGTGAGTAGCAATCAGCCCCAGCATTTT